Each of the 30 T cell receptor beta chains below was sequenced from the same sample in a study of shared clonotypes between healthy human individuals. Naive CD8 cells lacked CD45RO, underwent positive selection for CCR7 and left out terminally differentiated effector memory CD45RA+ cells. Using immunoSEQ multiplex PCR, the repertoire was profiled, and TCRdb retains in-frame clones only, with some absent. The table has a few million clones, roughly 95% seen once. Sequencing was performed on naive CD8+ T cells from PBMCs. The receptors shown here come from a man between 18 and 35 years old in good health. Some clones in this sample may be carry-over from other donors' samples.

J is TRBJ1-4 and V is TRBV27; the match to TRBD1 covers 7 bases. The CDR3 has 14 residues. The J segment lost 5 bases and the V segment lost 5 bases, leaving 5 bases of the junction unmatched. The germline V gene encodes CDR1 MNHEY and CDR2 SMNVEV (reference sequence). CDR3 amino acids: CASSKGQWNEKLFF. The CDR3 region has the DNA TGTGCCAGCAGTAAGGGACAGTGGAATGAAAAACTGTTTTTT.

The rearrangement links TRBV4-1 to TRBJ2-5, with D perhaps TRBD2 (6 bases). Looked up from germline, CDR1 is MGHRA and CDR2 is YSYEKL. The V end was cut by 0 bases, the J end by 4 bases, with 12 bases between. This CDR3 has 15 amino acids. The CDR3 sequence: CASSQDAAGPETQYF. CDR3 bases: TGCGCCAGCAGCCAAGACGCTGCGGGACCAGAGACCCAGTACTTC.

This chain joins TRBV28 and TRBJ2-7; D is unresolved. Between the trimmed V and J ends, which lost 8 bases and 0 bases, there was a span of 23 bases. CDR3 length equals 17 residues. Germline CDR1 reads MDHEN; CDR2 reads SYDVKM. The CDR3 here is CASGFPAPGPTSYEQYF. Here the CDR3 DNA reads TGTGCCAGCGGCTTCCCCGCGCCAGGCCCGACCTCCTACGAGCAGTACTTC. The full variable domain, rest sourced from reference TRBV28 and TRBJ2-7, is DVKVTQSSRYLVKRTGEKVFLECVQDMDHENMFWYRQDPGLGLRLIYFSYDVKMKEKGDIPEGYSVSREKKERFSLILESASTNQTSMYLCASGFPAPGPTSYEQYFGPGTRLTVT.

This rearrangement joins TRBV19 to TRBJ1-5; D gene unclear. The CDR3 is 14 amino acids. The ends were cut back, 1 base at V and 6 bases at J, with 10 bases in the middle. In germline, CDR1 is LNHDA, CDR2 SQIVND (reference sequence). The CDR3 sequence is CASSIVPWGQPQHF. Written as DNA, the CDR3 is TGTGCCAGTAGTATAGTACCGTGGGGTCAGCCCCAGCATTTT.

V and J are TRBV2 and TRBJ2-1; possible D gene TRBD1, 6 bases. This CDR3 has 15 residues. Germline lookup yields CDR1 SNHLY and CDR2 FYNNEI. V shed 8 bases and J shed 1 base, with 15 bases lying between them. The CDR3 is CASLFRDNSYNEQFF. DNA of the CDR3: TGTGCCAGCCTTTTTAGGGACAATTCCTACAATGAGCAGTTCTTC.

This chain links TRBV5-4 with TRBJ2-3; tentatively, D is TRBD2 (6 bases). The length of the CDR3 is 17 residues. Germline CDR1 and CDR2: SGHNT and YYREEE (reference sequence). Trimming removed 4 bases from V and 1 base from J, with 19 bases in between. CDR3 sequence: CASSPTPLALRTDTQYF. The CDR3 bases are TGTGCCAGCAGCCCGACCCCCCTAGCGCTACGCACAGATACGCAGTATTTT.

V and J are TRBV27 and TRBJ2-7; D tentatively fits TRBD1 or TRBD2 (5 bases each). The germline V gene has CDR1 MNHEY and CDR2 SMNVEV (reference sequence). The CDR3 has 14 residues. Trimming took 6 bases from V and 5 from J, leaving 17 bases between them. The CDR3 DNA is TGTGCCAGCAGGATTTCCGGCAGGGACCACGAGCAGTACTTC. This codes for CASRISGRDHEQYF.

The chain has TRBV7-8 and TRBJ2-5; 10 bases align to TRBD2. CDR1 is SGHVS, CDR2 FQNEAQ, per germline. The V segment lost 8 bases and the J segment 1 base; nucleotides outside the gene matches: 7. CDR3 length: 15 amino acids. CDR3 region: CASRRTSGRQETQYF. Here the CDR3 DNA reads TGTGCCAGCCGCCGGACTAGCGGTCGCCAAGAGACCCAGTACTTC. Drawing the rest from reference TRBV7-8 and TRBJ2-5, the complete variable domain is GAGVSQSPRYKVAKRGQDVALRCDPISGHVSLFWYQQALGQGPEFLTYFQNEAQLDKSGLPSDRFFAERPEGSVSTLKIQRTQQEDSAVYLCASRRTSGRQETQYFGPGTRLLVL.

The chain recombines TRBV9 with TRBJ2-7, with D unresolved. The V and J ends lost 3 bases and 6 bases respectively, with 7 bases between them. The CDR3 is 11 amino acids. CDR1 is SGDLS and CDR2 is YYNGEE in the germline V gene. CDR3 region: CASSEPGEQYF. CDR3 DNA sequence: TGTGCCAGCAGCGAGCCGGGCGAGCAGTACTTC.

The rearrangement joins TRBV4-1 to TRBJ2-7, with TRBD1 identical over 11 bases. The CDR3 totals 15 residues. Germline assignment: CDR1 MGHRA and CDR2 YSYEKL. V dropped 2 bases and J dropped 3; count of bases not matched to a gene: 3. This CDR3 is CASSQIGTGGYEQYF. The CDR3 DNA reads as TGCGCCAGCAGCCAAATCGGGACAGGGGGCTACGAGCAGTACTTC.

The gene calls are TRBV5-1 and TRBJ1-2; 7 bases agree with TRBD1. CDR1 is SGHRS and CDR2 is YFSETQ in the germline V gene. The length of the CDR3 is 15 residues. Trimming cost V 1 base and J 8 bases; bases outside gene matches: 11. In DNA, the CDR3 is TGCGCCAGCAGCTTGTTTGGTTCAGGGGGAGACGGCTACACCTTC. This encodes CASSLFGSGGDGYTF.

In its sample, this clone was seen once. V is TRBV29-1 and J is TRBJ2-7; D is perhaps TRBD1 (7 bases). The CDR3 consists of 18 residues. Trimming removed 4 bases at V and 5 bases at J, with 30 bases between. CDR1 and CDR2 from the germline V gene are SQVTM and ANQGSEA. The CDR3 DNA reads TGCAGCGTTGGGGCCTTAAACAGGGGACGCGGAGGGGTTGACGAGCAGTACTTC. Translating gives CSVGALNRGRGGVDEQYF.

V gene TRBV5-1 combines with J gene TRBJ2-3, with 8 positions matching TRBD2. The CDR3 runs to 16 residues. The germline CDR1 and CDR2 sequences are SGHRS and YFSETQ. Trimming took 9 bases from V and 5 from J; bases not matched to a gene: 17. For the CDR3, the DNA is TGCGCCACACACCCGGGGGGGATCCGAGATGTAGATACGCAGTATTTT. Its translation: CATHPGGIRDVDTQYF. Variable domain in full (rest from reference TRBV5-1 and TRBJ2-3): KAGVTQTPRYLIKTRGQQVTLSCSPISGHRSVSWYQQTPGQGLQFLFEYFSETQRNKGNFPGRFSGRQFSNSRSEMNVSTLELGDSALYLCATHPGGIRDVDTQYFGPGTRLTVL.

This clone was found once. The rearrangement links TRBV5-4 to TRBJ2-3; possibly TRBD2 for D (6 bases). Trimming pared 2 bases from V and 3 bases from J, leaving 19 bases between. This CDR3 is 17 amino acids long. Germline V gene data show CDR1 as SGHNT and CDR2 as YYREEE (reference sequence). The CDR3 nucleotides read TGTGCCAGCAGCTTCCTTGGGGGGTTGTTTGTAACAGATACGCAGTATTTT. The encoded protein is CASSFLGGLFVTDTQYF.

V is TRBV7-8 and J is TRBJ1-6; 8 bases align to TRBD1. The germline V gene has CDR1 SGHVS and CDR2 FQNEAQ. Trimming cost V 5 bases and J 7 bases; bases outside gene matches: 13. This CDR3 region has 17 residues. The CDR3 nucleotides read TGTGCCAGCAGCCTATACACAGGGGGAATCCTGAATTCACCCCTCCACTTT. Protein sequence: CASSLYTGGILNSPLHF.

The chain recombines TRBV6-6 with TRBJ2-7, with D perhaps matching TRBD1 (6 bases). The CDR3 length is 15 residues. From germline, CDR1 is MNHNY and CDR2 SVGAGI (reference sequence). V lost 7 bases and J lost 1, with 17 bases in between. Here the CDR3 reads CASTYSAGTSYEQYF. CDR3 bases: TGTGCCAGCACCTACTCCGCCGGGACATCCTACGAGCAGTACTTC.

V is TRBV28 and J is TRBJ2-3, with 9 bases aligning to TRBD1. Germline loops: CDR1 MDHEN, CDR2 SYDVKM. The CDR3 has 18 amino acids. The J segment lost 2 bases and the V segment lost 4 bases, leaving 13 bases of the junction unmatched. The CDR3 region has the DNA TGTGCCAGCAGTTCCCGGGACAGGGCGAGACTTGACACAGATACGCAGTATTTT. This gives the protein CASSSRDRARLDTDTQYF.

J is TRBJ2-7 and V is TRBV5-4; 8 bases match TRBD1. After removal of 3 bases from V and 2 bases from J, the junction contained 7 bases not matched to a gene. The CDR3 spans 15 residues. Germline V CDR1 and CDR2: SGHNT, YYREEE (reference sequence). CDR3 in DNA: TGTGCCAGCAGCTACCGGGACAGGAGTACCTACGAGCAGTACTTC. Protein sequence: CASSYRDRSTYEQYF. Based on the CDR3 plus reference TRBV5-4 and TRBJ2-7, the full variable domain is ETGVTQSPTHLIKTRGQQVTLRCSSQSGHNTVSWYQQALGQGPQFIFQYYREEENGRGNFPPRFSGLQFPNYSSELNVNALELDDSALYLCASSYRDRSTYEQYFGPGTRLTVT.

The rearrangement uses TRBV4-2 and TRBJ2-7; D uncertain. Per germline, CDR1 LGHNA and CDR2 YNFKEQ. The V end lost 0 bases, the J end lost 0 bases, and 3 bases lay between the germline ends. The CDR3 loop spans 13 amino acids. CDR3: CASSQDSSYEQYF. CDR3 nucleotides: TGTGCCAGCAGCCAAGATAGCTCCTACGAGCAGTACTTC.

The chain uses TRBV19 and TRBJ1-2, with 9 bases lining up with TRBD1. V gave up 0 bases and J gave up 2 bases; unmatched junction bases: 7. In germline, CDR1 is LNHDA, CDR2 SQIVND (reference sequence). The CDR3 runs 17 residues. CDR3 sequence reads: CASSIEPTGGANYGYTF. As DNA, the CDR3 is TGTGCCAGTAGTATAGAGCCAACAGGGGGCGCAAACTATGGCTACACCTTC. The full variable domain, completed using reference TRBV19 and TRBJ1-2, is DGGITQSPKYLFRKEGQNVTLSCEQNLNHDAMYWYRQDPGQGLRLIYYSQIVNDFQKGDIAEGYSVSREKKESFPLTVTSAQKNPTAFYLCASSIEPTGGANYGYTFGSGTRLTVV.

J is TRBJ2-1 and V is TRBV19; no firm D call. The CDR3 totals 14 residues. The germline V and J ends were trimmed by 1 base and 6 bases, with 10 bases remaining between them. Germline CDR1 is LNHDA and CDR2 is SQIVND (reference sequence). Written as DNA, the CDR3 is TGTGCCAGTAGTATAGTGAGCAAAGGCAATGAGCAGTTCTTC. Residues: CASSIVSKGNEQFF.

This rearrangement joins TRBV19 to TRBJ1-1; no reliable D call. The length of the CDR3 is 15 residues. CDR1 is LNHDA and CDR2 is SQIVND in the germline V gene (reference sequence). With 7 bases removed from V and 5 bases from J, the gap between germline ends came to 20 bases. Written as DNA, the CDR3 is TGTGCCAGTACCCCGGCGCGGTTACAAGGGACTGAAGCTTTCTTT. This gives the protein CASTPARLQGTEAFF.

The chain joins TRBV6-5 to TRBJ2-7, with D maybe TRBD1 (6 bases). This CDR3 region has 16 residues. CDR1 and CDR2 (germline): MNHEY, SVGAGI. V lost 0 bases and J 2 bases, leaving 14 bases between the germline ends. CDR3 residues: CASSYSVGGQTYEQYF. The CDR3 DNA is TGTGCCAGCAGTTACTCCGTCGGAGGACAGACCTACGAGCAGTACTTC.

V is TRBV28 and J is TRBJ1-1; possible D gene TRBD1, 6 bases. The length of the CDR3 is 12 residues. Germline values: CDR1 MDHEN, CDR2 SYDVKM. V was trimmed by 6 bases and J by 10 bases, leaving 15 bases between them. The CDR3 sequence is CASRDGGAGAFF. The CDR3 bases are TGTGCCAGCAGAGACGGGGGGGCAGGAGCTTTCTTT.

The chain has TRBV7-2 and TRBJ1-3, with D possibly matching TRBD1 (5 bases). This CDR3 is built from 15 residues. Trimming removed 3 bases at V and 2 bases at J, with 11 bases between. Germline V CDR1 and CDR2: SGHTA, FQGNSA. The CDR3, as DNA: TGTGCCAGCAGCTTCGGACATAGCCCTGGAAACACCATATATTTT. Its translation: CASSFGHSPGNTIYF. Full variable domain (rest looked up from reference TRBV7-2 and TRBJ1-3): GAGVSQSPSNKVTEKGKDVELRCDPISGHTALYWYRQSLGQGLEFLIYFQGNSAPDKSGLPSDRFSAERTGGSVSTLTIQRTQQEDSAVYLCASSFGHSPGNTIYFGEGSWLTVV.

The genes are TRBV7-9 and TRBJ2-7; 11 nucleotides align to TRBD2. The V segment lost 4 bases and the J segment 3 bases; nucleotides outside the gene matches: 8. Germline V gene sequence: CDR1 SEHNR, CDR2 FQNEAQ (reference sequence). The CDR3 has 16 residues. CDR3 bases: TGTGCCAGCAGCTCCACTAGCGGGAGTCCAGTCTACGAGCAGTACTTC. It translates to CASSSTSGSPVYEQYF.

This clone has just one count. V and J are TRBV9 and TRBJ1-4; a possible D gene is TRBD1 (5 bases). The CDR3 runs 13 residues. With 3 bases removed from V and 5 bases from J, the gap between germline ends came to 8 bases. Germline lookup yields CDR1 SGDLS and CDR2 YYNGEE. The CDR3 bases are TGTGCCAGCAGCGGACGGGGGAATGAAAAACTGTTTTTT. It translates to CASSGRGNEKLFF.

V usage is TRBV5-4 and J usage is TRBJ2-7, with 7 bases that match TRBD2. Germline V gene lookup returns CDR1 SGHNT and CDR2 YYREEE (reference sequence). The CDR3 has 15 residues. Trimming cost V 6 bases and J 0 bases; bases outside gene matches: 9. The CDR3 sequence is CASTEIGLVSYEQYF. CDR3 nucleotide sequence: TGTGCCAGCACCGAGATAGGACTAGTCTCCTACGAGCAGTACTTC.

The rearrangement uses TRBV9 and TRBJ1-2, with 8 positions matching TRBD1. The V gene end was trimmed by 3 bases and the J gene end by 8 bases; junction bases not matched to a gene: 12. The germline V gene encodes CDR1 SGDLS and CDR2 YYNGEE. The CDR3 spans 15 residues. Written as DNA, the CDR3 is TGTGCCAGCAGCGGAACCCGGACAGGGTCCAAAGGCTACACCTTC. Protein product: CASSGTRTGSKGYTF.

This CDR3 reads CASSEGGTGVYEQYF. The CDR3 DNA follows: TGTGCCAGCAGTGAAGGCGGGACAGGGGTCTACGAGCAGTACTTC. This sequence joins TRBV6-1 and TRBJ2-7; 10 bases line up with TRBD1. The germline V gene encodes CDR1 MNHNS and CDR2 SASEGT. The CDR3 runs 15 residues. V shed 1 base, J shed 3 bases, and the junction held 3 bases outside the gene matches.